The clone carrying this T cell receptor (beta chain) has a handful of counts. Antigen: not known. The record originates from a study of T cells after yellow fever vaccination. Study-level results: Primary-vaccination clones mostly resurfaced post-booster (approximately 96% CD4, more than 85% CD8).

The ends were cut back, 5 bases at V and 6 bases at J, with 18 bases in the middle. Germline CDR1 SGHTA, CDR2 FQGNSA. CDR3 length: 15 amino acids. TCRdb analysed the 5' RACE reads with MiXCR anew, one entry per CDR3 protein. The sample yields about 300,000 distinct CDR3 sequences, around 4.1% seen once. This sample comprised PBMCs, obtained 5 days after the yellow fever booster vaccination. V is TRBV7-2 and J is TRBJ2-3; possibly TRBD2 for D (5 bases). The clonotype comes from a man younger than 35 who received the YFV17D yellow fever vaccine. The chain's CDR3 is CASSGSTKFPDTQYF. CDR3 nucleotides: TGTGCCAGCAGCGGGAGTACCAAATTTCCCGATACGCAGTATTTT.